Presented here are 28 T cell receptor beta chains from one specimen sequenced in a study of beta chain features in type 1 diabetes. Findings and limits, study-wide: TCRB CDR3 length was moderately but significantly reduced in all four CD4+ subsets of Type 1 diabetes patients.

These receptors have no identified antigens. Reverse transcription of all isolated RNA meant that expressed TCRB transcripts were sequenced. Profiling relied on immunoSEQ multiplex PCR, and the TCRdb table lists in-frame clones only, not all of them. Here the sample spans 120,000 to 150,000 clones, about 12% being singletons. The specimen was central memory CD4+ T cells from blood. Source of these receptors: a young man with type 1 diabetes.

The genes are TRBV30 and TRBJ1-6; D is uncertain. V dropped 3 bases and J dropped 9 bases, with 15 bases sitting between them. The CDR3 extends over 14 amino acids. Germline-derived CDR1 and CDR2 are GTSNPN and SVGIG (reference sequence). CDR3 loop: CAWRHIDGSSPLHF. CDR3 DNA sequence: TGTGCCTGGAGGCATATTGATGGTAGTTCACCCCTCCACTTT.

The chain recombines TRBV19 with TRBJ2-5; no definite D call. V dropped 4 bases and J dropped 3 bases, with 12 bases sitting between them. The CDR3 covers 14 residues. Germline V gene data show CDR1 as LNHDA and CDR2 as SQIVND (reference sequence). As DNA, the CDR3 is TGTGCCAGTAGTACGTGGATAGAGAAAGAGACCCAGTACTTC. This translates into CASSTWIEKETQYF.

This clone has just a few counts. This clone may be a read error of a much larger clone one base away. The rearrangement joins TRBV10-3 to TRBJ2-6; the D gene is possibly TRBD2 (6 bases). The V end lost 11 bases, the J end lost 0 bases, and 17 bases lay between the germline ends. CDR1 and CDR2 from the germline V gene are ENHRY and SYGVKD. This CDR3 region has 16 residues. CDR3 in amino acids: CAGPGLPRSGANVLTF. The CDR3, as DNA: TGTGCCGGTCCGGGACTTCCCCGCTCTGGGGCCAACGTCCTGACTTTC.

The chain has TRBV7-9 and TRBJ1-2, with TRBD1 as a possible D gene (5 bases). V was shortened by 0 bases and J by 5 bases, with 16 bases between the two germline ends. Germline lookup yields CDR1 SEHNR and CDR2 FQNEAQ (reference sequence). The CDR3 has 16 residues. CDR3 loop: CASSLAVGIQGYGYTF. The CDR3 region has the DNA TGTGCCAGCAGCTTAGCAGTGGGGATCCAGGGATATGGCTACACCTTC.

Worth noting for this clone: Other DNA sequences of this sample code for an identical CDR3. The chain has TRBV27 and TRBJ1-2, with D perhaps matching TRBD1 (5 bases). V shed 3 bases and J shed 3 bases, with 8 bases lying between them. CDR3 length equals 13 residues. CDR1 and CDR2 from the germline V gene are MNHEY and SMNVEV (reference sequence). The CDR3 DNA sequence: TGTGCCAGCAGTTTCGACAGTGACTATGGCTACACCTTC. This encodes CASSFDSDYGYTF.

This clone was seen once. A much larger clone differs by one base, so this may be a read error. J is TRBJ2-1 and V is TRBV7-3; possibly TRBD1 for D (6 bases). Germline CDR1 SGHTA, CDR2 FQGTGA. This CDR3 has 14 residues. CDR3: CASSFRGTYNEQLF. For the CDR3, the DNA is TGTGCCAGCAGCTTCAGGGGAACCTACAATGAGCAGCTCTTC.

This clone was observed a few times. This chain connects TRBV29-1 to TRBJ2-3, with TRBD2 matching over 7 bases. The CDR3 extends over 13 amino acids. Per germline, CDR1 SQVTM and CDR2 ANQGSEA. The J segment lost 2 bases and the V segment lost 3 bases, leaving 2 bases of the junction unmatched. CDR3 sequence (DNA): TGCAGCGTTGAGGCGGGAGCCACAGATACGCAGTATTTT. Its protein product is CSVEAGATDTQYF.

This chain uses TRBV5-4 with TRBJ2-1, with unresolved D. CDR1 is SGHNT, CDR2 YYREEE, per germline (reference sequence). This CDR3 is built from 17 residues. Trimming took 0 bases from V and 0 from J, leaving 13 bases between them. In nucleotides, the CDR3 is TGTGCCAGCAGCTTGGGGAACAGCCTAAGCTCCTACAATGAGCAGTTCTTC. It codes for CASSLGNSLSSYNEQFF.

By proportion, this clone is medium-sized. The chain has TRBV2 and TRBJ2-4; D gene ambiguous. CDR3 length: 13 residues. V shed 7 bases and J shed 15 bases, with 22 bases lying between them. CDR1 is SNHLY and CDR2 is FYNNEI in the germline V gene. The DNA for the CDR3 is TGTGCCAGCACCGAGGTTGTGTTAGGCAGCTTGTACTTC. Translated: CASTEVVLGSLYF.

This chain connects TRBV30 to TRBJ2-3, with 8 positions matching TRBD2. Trimming at V came to 4 bases and at J to 5 bases, leaving 8 bases not matched to a gene. Germline V gene lookup returns CDR1 GTSNPN and CDR2 SVGIG (reference sequence). The CDR3 sequence is 14 residues long. The CDR3 region is CAWIVAGGGDTQYF. CDR3 sequence (DNA): TGTGCCTGGATCGTCGCGGGGGGCGGAGATACGCAGTATTTT.

The V call is TRBV7-2, the J call TRBJ2-3; D possibly corresponds to TRBD1 (6 bases). This CDR3 contains 14 residues. V lost 1 base and J 5 bases, leaving 10 bases between the germline ends. Looked up from germline, CDR1 is SGHTA and CDR2 is FQGNSA. The CDR3 nucleotides are TGTGCCAGCAGCTTAGAGTGGGGGCAAGATACGCAGTATTTT. Translated: CASSLEWGQDTQYF.

The table lists this clone with many counts. The chain combines TRBV30 with TRBJ2-1; TRBD2 aligns across 8 bases. CDR1 is GTSNPN, CDR2 SVGIG, per germline (reference sequence). The CDR3 length is 14 residues. V shed 5 bases and J 3 bases; nucleotides not matched to a gene: 6. The CDR3 protein is CAWGSGTSYNEQFF. In DNA form, the CDR3 reads TGTGCCTGGGGGTCCGGGACTAGCTACAATGAGCAGTTCTTC.

This clone has more than one count but fewer than ten. The chain is built from TRBV5-1 and TRBJ1-1, with D possibly being TRBD1 (6 bases). This CDR3 spans 16 amino acids. V gave up 5 bases and J gave up 0 bases, with 17 bases separating them. Germline lookup yields CDR1 SGHRS and CDR2 YFSETQ. In DNA, the CDR3 is TGCGCCAGCAGGGTTAACCTAGGGGGAATGAACACTGAAGCTTTCTTT. As protein: CASRVNLGGMNTEAFF.

About this clone: The sample holds other DNA sequences that translate to the same CDR3. This chain connects TRBV18 to TRBJ2-1; 7 bases agree with TRBD1. The length of the CDR3 is 12 residues. Germline CDR1 KGHSH, CDR2 LQKENI. The J segment lost 15 bases and the V segment lost 6 bases, leaving 11 bases of the junction unmatched. CDR3: CASSPLEGGLFF. CDR3 DNA sequence: TGTGCCAGCTCGCCGCTTGAAGGGGGCTTGTTCTTC.

The chain has TRBV10-1 and TRBJ2-5, with a possible D match to TRBD2 (5 bases). The length of the CDR3 is 15 residues. V gave up 2 bases and J gave up 5 bases, with 15 bases separating them. Germline lookup yields CDR1 WNHNN and CDR2 SYGVQD (reference sequence). The CDR3 reads CASSEATTGSETQYF. The CDR3 DNA reads TGCGCCAGCAGTGAGGCCACAACGGGGTCCGAGACCCAGTACTTC.

This clone showed up just a few times. J is TRBJ2-2 and V is TRBV7-3; D is possibly TRBD1 or TRBD2 (6 bases each). CDR1 is SGHTA and CDR2 is FQGTGA in the germline V gene. With 5 bases removed from V and 4 bases from J, the gap between germline ends came to 17 bases. There are 16 residues in the CDR3. The CDR3 DNA reads as TGTGCCAGCAGCATTTCGGGGGCCCGGGGCACCGGGGAGCTGTTTTTT. Its protein is CASSISGARGTGELFF.

The chain links TRBV7-9 to TRBJ2-1; the D gene could be TRBD1 or TRBD2 (5 bases each). This CDR3 is built from 16 residues. Germline CDR1 reads SEHNR; CDR2 reads FQNEAQ (reference sequence). The V end was cut by 4 bases, the J end by 9 bases, with 22 bases between. CDR3 in amino acids: CASSSFRDLAGGEQFF. In DNA form, the CDR3 reads TGTGCCAGCAGCTCCTTCCGGGACCTCGCCGGCGGTGAGCAGTTCTTC.

The rearrangement links TRBV11-2 to TRBJ2-5; 10 bases align to TRBD1. Trimming took 3 bases from V and 5 from J; bases not matched to a gene: 6. This CDR3 has 15 residues. Per germline, CDR1 SGHAT and CDR2 FQNNGV. In DNA form, the CDR3 reads TGTGCCAGCAGCTTGCGTAGGACAGGGGGGGAGACCCAGTACTTC. As protein: CASSLRRTGGETQYF.

This clone was seen a few times. This chain joins TRBV2 and TRBJ2-3; 7 bases are shared with TRBD1. The junction had 12 bases not matched to a gene; V was cut back by 3 bases and J by 6 bases. Germline V gene lookup returns CDR1 SNHLY and CDR2 FYNNEI. The CDR3 runs 16 residues. CDR3 nucleotides: TGTGCCAGCAGTGATGGGACCGGGACAGTAAAGGATACGCAGTATTTT. Its protein is CASSDGTGTVKDTQYF.

This clone has only a few counts. This rearrangement joins TRBV4-1 to TRBJ1-2; tentatively, D is TRBD1 (5 bases). This CDR3 region has 16 residues. The germline V gene has CDR1 MGHRA and CDR2 YSYEKL. Trimming removed 2 bases at V and 4 bases at J, with 17 bases between. DNA of the CDR3: TGCGCCAGCAGCCAAACCTGGTTGACAGCAAGCTATGGCTACACCTTC. This encodes CASSQTWLTASYGYTF.

This clone appeared a few times. The chain carries TRBV9 and TRBJ2-1; no clear D gene. Deletions cut 3 bases from V and 4 bases from J, with 14 bases between. Germline values: CDR1 SGDLS, CDR2 YYNGEE. The CDR3 length is 15 residues. Here the CDR3 reads CASSGDPWSYNEQFF. The CDR3 nucleotides are TGTGCCAGCAGCGGTGATCCGTGGTCATACAATGAGCAGTTCTTC. The full variable domain, rest sourced from reference TRBV9 and TRBJ2-1, is DSGVTQTPKHLITATGQRVTLRCSPRSGDLSVYWYQQSLDQGLQFLIQYYNGEERAKGNILERFSAQQFPDLHSELNLSSLELGDSALYFCASSGDPWSYNEQFFGPGTRLTVL.

This clone appeared a few times. The chain has TRBV7-7 and TRBJ2-5; D is undetermined. This CDR3 has 13 amino acids. V was clipped by 5 bases and J by 3 bases, with 10 bases between them. From germline, CDR1 is SSHAT and CDR2 FNYEAQ (reference sequence). Here the CDR3 reads CASSRSTEETQYF. Here the CDR3 DNA reads TGTGCCAGCAGCCGTTCGACGGAAGAGACCCAGTACTTC.

Only a few counts were recorded for this clone. The chain couples TRBV2 to TRBJ2-7; D gene unclear. The CDR3 length is 12 residues. V shed 2 bases and J shed 1 base, with 3 bases lying between them. The V gene's germline CDR1 is SNHLY and CDR2 FYNNEI. This CDR3 is CASSEISYEQYF. The CDR3 nucleotides are TGTGCCAGCAGTGAAATATCCTACGAGCAGTACTTC.

In this sample, this clone turned up a few times. The chain joins TRBV10-2 to TRBJ2-5; 9 nucleotides match TRBD2. After removal of 6 bases from V and 1 base from J, the junction contained 9 bases not matched to a gene. Germline V lookup: CDR1 WSHSY, CDR2 SAAADI. The length of the CDR3 is 16 residues. Written as DNA, the CDR3 is TGCGCCAGCAGGGAGCCGACTAGCGGTGCCCAAGAGACCCAGTACTTC. This translates into CASREPTSGAQETQYF.

CDR3 nucleotide sequence: TGTGCCAGCAACAAACAGGGGGCGAGCACAGATACGCAGTATTTT. It specifies CASNKQGASTDTQYF. The V and J genes are TRBV14 and TRBJ2-3, with 9 positions matching TRBD1. The CDR3 spans 15 residues. Trimming removed 7 bases from V and 0 bases from J; junction bases left unmatched: 5. Germline CDR1 and CDR2: SGHDN and FVKESK.

This chain connects TRBV30 to TRBJ1-5; TRBD1 aligns across 8 bases. CDR1 is GTSNPN and CDR2 is SVGIG in the germline V gene (reference sequence). Trimming took 5 bases from V and 4 from J; bases not matched to a gene: 4. The CDR3 totals 13 residues. The CDR3 region is CAWDRQGNQPQHF. CDR3 bases: TGTGCCTGGGATAGACAGGGGAATCAGCCCCAGCATTTT.

This clone was counted a few times. The J gene is TRBJ1-2, the V gene TRBV7-9; D is uncertain. Trimming took 1 base from V and 0 from J, leaving 12 bases between them. CDR1 and CDR2 (germline): SEHNR, FQNEAQ (reference sequence). CDR3 length: 16 residues. This CDR3 reads CASSLGRQLTNYGYTF. DNA of the CDR3: TGTGCCAGCAGCTTAGGACGGCAGCTAACTAACTATGGCTACACCTTC.

The chain joins TRBV9 to TRBJ2-7; 10 bases align to TRBD1. The CDR3 runs to 16 residues. Trimming at V came to 3 bases and at J to 5 bases, leaving 11 bases not matched to a gene. The V gene's germline CDR1 is SGDLS and CDR2 YYNGEE. The CDR3: CASSASGTGVVDEQYF. The DNA of the CDR3 is TGTGCCAGCAGCGCCTCCGGGACAGGGGTAGTCGACGAGCAGTACTTC.